This entry lists 20 T cell receptor beta chains sequenced from one sample in a study of shared clonotypes between healthy human individuals. TCRdb keeps only in-frame clones here, not all; method: immunoSEQ multiplex PCR. This table holds some 2 million clones, around 96% found once. Naive CD8 cells comprised CD45RO-negative, CCR7-positively selected cells, excluding terminally differentiated effector memory CD45RA+ cells. The source material was naive CD8+ T cells sorted from blood. These receptors came from a man aged 18 to 35 in good health.

The V gene is TRBV2, the J gene TRBJ1-6; a weak D match, TRBD1 (6 bases). The germline gives CDR1 SNHLY, CDR2 FYNNEI. V lost 4 bases and J lost 6, with 13 bases in between. The CDR3 length is 15 residues. DNA of the CDR3: TGTGCCAGCAGTGGGGCAGGGGTTAGTAATTCACCCCTCCACTTT. Protein: CASSGAGVSNSPLHF.

The rearrangement joins TRBV10-1 to TRBJ2-7, with 7 bases lining up with TRBD2. CDR1 is WNHNN and CDR2 is SYGVQD in the germline V gene (reference sequence). The CDR3 contains 15 residues. V shed 0 bases, J shed 4 bases, and the junction held 6 bases outside the gene matches. CDR3 nucleotide sequence: TGCGCCAGCAGTGAGTCGGCGGGAGAGTGGTACGAGCAGTACTTC. Residues: CASSESAGEWYEQYF.

The gene calls are TRBV5-6 and TRBJ2-7, with D possibly TRBD1 on 5 matching bases. V dropped 5 bases and J dropped 0 bases, with 21 bases sitting between them. Germline assignment: CDR1 SGHDT and CDR2 YYEEEE. This CDR3 contains 17 residues. The CDR3 loop reads CASSEFLQGFGSYEQYF. As DNA, the CDR3 is TGTGCCAGCAGTGAGTTCCTCCAGGGATTCGGCTCCTACGAGCAGTACTTC.

In its sample, this clone was seen once. The rearrangement uses TRBV13 and TRBJ2-7; the D call may be TRBD1 or TRBD2 (5 bases each). Germline assignment: CDR1 PRHDT and CDR2 FYEKMQ (reference sequence). The CDR3 has 14 amino acids. Trimming shortened V by 3 bases and J by 2 bases, and 11 bases separated the two germline ends. The CDR3 nucleotides read TGTGCCAGCAGCTTTGGGACGGTCGCCTACGAGCAGTACTTC. Protein product: CASSFGTVAYEQYF.

This clone was counted a single time. J is TRBJ1-6 and V is TRBV7-3, with D uncertain. CDR3 length equals 14 residues. V dropped 1 base and J dropped 9 bases, with 10 bases sitting between them. Germline CDR1 SGHTA, CDR2 FQGTGA. DNA for the CDR3: TGTGCCAGCAGCTTAAAGGTGCGGGGTTCACCCCTCCACTTT. The encoded protein is CASSLKVRGSPLHF.

The V gene is TRBV6-5, the J gene TRBJ2-1, with no clear D. The germline gives CDR1 MNHEY, CDR2 SVGAGI. The germline V and J ends were trimmed by 0 bases and 4 bases, with 7 bases remaining between them. CDR3 length: 14 amino acids. CDR3 sequence reads: CASSYSKGYNEQFF. CDR3 bases: TGTGCCAGCAGTTACTCGAAAGGTTACAATGAGCAGTTCTTC.

The chain employs TRBV6-5 and TRBJ2-3; TRBD2 is a possible D gene (5 bases). CDR3 length: 15 amino acids. Germline assignment: CDR1 MNHEY and CDR2 SVGAGI. V dropped 0 bases and J dropped 1 base, with 8 bases sitting between them. In DNA form, the CDR3 reads TGTGCCAGCAGTTACTCAGCGGCTGGCACAGATACGCAGTATTTT. Its protein product is CASSYSAAGTDTQYF.

The chain recombines TRBV5-4 with TRBJ1-4; TRBD1 might be the D (5 bases). CDR3 length equals 14 residues. Germline lookup yields CDR1 SGHNT and CDR2 YYREEE (reference sequence). V lost 2 bases to trimming and J lost 8 bases, with 13 bases between them. The CDR3 sequence is CASSLGEHPEKLFF. The CDR3 coding sequence is TGTGCCAGCAGCTTAGGGGAACACCCGGAAAAACTGTTTTTT.

The rearrangement uses TRBV4-3 and TRBJ2-5, with D maybe TRBD1 (5 bases). This CDR3 is 15 amino acids long. The germline gives CDR1 LGHNA, CDR2 YSLEER. V shed 4 bases and J shed 5 bases, with 17 bases lying between them. Here the CDR3 reads CASSRIRDVGETQYF. The CDR3 DNA reads TGCGCCAGCAGCCGAATCAGGGATGTAGGGGAGACCCAGTACTTC.

The chain has TRBV6-1 and TRBJ1-2, with 9 positions matching TRBD1. The length of the CDR3 is 13 residues. The trim removed 6 bases at V and 4 bases at J, leaving 3 bases unmatched. Germline V gene lookup returns CDR1 MNHNS and CDR2 SASEGT. This CDR3 reads CASRDRGVYGYTF. The CDR3 nucleotides are TGTGCCAGCAGGGACAGGGGAGTCTATGGCTACACCTTC.

This chain joins TRBV11-2 and TRBJ2-1, with D possibly TRBD2 on 6 matching bases. Germline CDR1 SGHAT, CDR2 FQNNGV. V was trimmed by 3 bases and J by 2 bases, leaving 8 bases between them. CDR3 size: 14 residues. The CDR3 DNA sequence: TGTGCCAGCAGCTTCCGACTAGCCTACAATGAGCAGTTCTTC. Protein: CASSFRLAYNEQFF.

The sample holds one count of this clone. V is TRBV4-3 and J is TRBJ2-2; weak D call: TRBD1 (6 bases). Germline CDR1 reads LGHNA; CDR2 reads YSLEER. The CDR3 length is 16 residues. V lost 4 bases and J 3 bases, leaving 15 bases between the germline ends. The CDR3 coding sequence is TGCGCCAGCAGCCGATACCCCAGGGGCGACACCGGGGAGCTGTTTTTT. Its protein is CASSRYPRGDTGELFF.

This clone was counted a single time. This chain connects TRBV27 to TRBJ2-5; TRBD1 might be the D (5 bases). The CDR3 extends over 16 amino acids. Per germline, CDR1 MNHEY and CDR2 SMNVEV (reference sequence). The V and J ends lost 5 bases and 1 base respectively, with 17 bases between them. CDR3 in amino acids: CASSPYADKLQETQYF. The CDR3 DNA reads TGTGCCAGCAGTCCCTACGCGGACAAACTCCAAGAGACCCAGTACTTC.

On this clone: Sequence at one end of the junction differs from germline and may be a read error. The chain joins TRBV10-3 to TRBJ2-7; the match to TRBD2 covers 11 bases. Germline V gene lookup returns CDR1 ENHRY and CDR2 SYGVKD. This CDR3 is 16 amino acids long. The DNA of the CDR3 is TGTGCCATCACTGAGACTAGCGGGAAAGGGGCCTACGAGCAGTACTTC. This translates into CAITETSGKGAYEQYF.

This clone was seen only once. This chain joins TRBV4-3 and TRBJ2-4; the match to TRBD2 covers 9 bases. The CDR3 loop spans 17 amino acids. The trim removed 0 bases at V and 4 bases at J, leaving 7 bases unmatched. Germline assignment: CDR1 LGHNA and CDR2 YSLEER. The CDR3 DNA sequence: TGCGCCAGCAGCCAAGATTGGCTAGCGGGGCCAAAAAACATTCAGTACTTC. Protein product: CASSQDWLAGPKNIQYF.

The chain has TRBV25-1 and TRBJ2-2; no definite D call. This CDR3 spans 14 amino acids. V was cut by 1 base and J by 1 base, with 4 bases left in between. From germline, CDR1 is MGHDK and CDR2 SYGVNS. The CDR3 coding sequence is TGTGCCAGCAGTGAATTGGTGAACACCGGGGAGCTGTTTTTT. Its translation is CASSELVNTGELFF.

V usage is TRBV21-1 and J usage is TRBJ2-5; TRBD2 was called by the table and not checked on the DNA. TRBV21-1 is a recognized pseudogene. This CDR3 is 12 amino acids long. CDR3 in DNA: TGTGCCAGCAGCAAAGGAGAAGAGACCCAGTACTTC. Its protein is CASSKGEETQYF.

The V gene is TRBV6-4, the J gene TRBJ2-1; D ambiguous. The CDR3 has 15 residues. Germline CDR1 is MRHNA and CDR2 is SNTAGT. V lost 0 bases and J lost 7, with 13 bases in between. CDR3 loop: CASSDSIKYGNEQFF. As DNA, the CDR3 is TGTGCCAGCAGTGACTCGATAAAATACGGGAATGAGCAGTTCTTC.

This clone was counted a single time. The chain has TRBV11-3 and TRBJ2-3; TRBD1 aligns across 8 bases. V gave up 4 bases and J gave up 3 bases; unmatched junction bases: 3. Germline lookup yields CDR1 SGHNT and CDR2 YENEEA. The CDR3 runs 14 residues. CDR3 nucleotides: TGTGCCAGCAGCTCACAGGGGGTAACAGATACGCAGTATTTT. It yields the protein CASSSQGVTDTQYF.

CDR3 residues: CASTHYSDEQYF. Written as DNA, the CDR3 is TGTGCCAGCACCCATTATAGCGACGAGCAGTACTTC. The V gene is TRBV5-6, the J gene TRBJ2-5; tentative D call: TRBD2 (5 bases). The J call may be wrong; the DNA end is better matched by TRBJ2-7. The CDR3 totals 12 residues. Germline V gene lookup returns CDR1 SGHDT and CDR2 YYEEEE.